The 31 T cell receptor beta chains presented below share a single source sample, sequenced in a study of blood T cells in healthy people across ages (dated by TCRdb to 2015 to 2017). Library generation was performed with 5' RACE. This sample was sequenced with an Illumina HiSeq 2500. A second PCR of roughly 6 to 11 cycles was performed with a sample-barcoded 5' primer and a J-beta primer mix. The public reads were quality trimmed at Q25 with fastp and then assembled into clones with MiXCR by TCRdb, keeping productive beta chains. Each entry merges the rows of one CDR3 protein and shows their most common DNA and genes. Here the sample has around 990,000 distinct CDR3 sequences; less than 25% occur a single time. Jointly, the top ten make up around 0.7% of the sample. These data were likewise used in another study, on T cells of mothers and their children.

Source material: blood. Every receptor here comes from a girl aged 2 to 9 in good health.

This clonotype was counted between two and nine times. The V call is TRBV28, the J call TRBJ2-5; TRBD2 agrees at 7 bases. The last part of the DNA fits TRBJ2-1 better; the J call may be wrong. The CDR3 sequence is 13 residues long. Germline CDR1 and CDR2: MDHEN and SYDVKM. The CDR3: CASSWGGINEQFF. Here the CDR3 DNA reads TGTGCCAGCAGTTGGGGGGGAATCAATGAGCAGTTCTTC.

This clonotype was recorded a few times. The V call is TRBV28, the J call TRBJ2-5; tentative D call: TRBD2 (5 bases). V dropped 6 bases and J dropped 2 bases, with 10 bases sitting between them. CDR1 and CDR2 from the germline V gene are MDHEN and SYDVKM. The CDR3 contains 13 residues. The CDR3 DNA sequence: TGTGCCAGCAGGGAGACTACACAAGAGACCCAGTACTTC. It is translated as CASRETTQETQYF.

The chain employs TRBV4-1 and TRBJ2-1; no definite D call. V gave up 1 base and J gave up 9 bases, with 10 bases separating them. Germline CDR1 MGHRA, CDR2 YSYEKL. This CDR3 spans 13 amino acids. CDR3 nucleotide sequence: TGCGCCAGCAGCCAAGTTTTAGCCCGTGAGCAGTTCTTC. This translates into CASSQVLAREQFF.

This chain connects TRBV11-3 to TRBJ2-1, with 8 bases fitting TRBD2. The CDR3 contains 14 residues. Germline assignment: CDR1 SGHNT and CDR2 YENEEA. V gave up 4 bases and J gave up 5 bases; unmatched junction bases: 4. The CDR3 DNA follows: TGTGCCAGCAGCTCCCGGGAGGGGGACAATGAGCAGTTCTTC. It encodes CASSSREGDNEQFF.

This clonotype was counted only a few times. This chain uses TRBV28 with TRBJ2-5; D ambiguous. CDR1 is MDHEN, CDR2 SYDVKM, per germline. There are 11 residues in the CDR3. The germline V and J ends were trimmed by 2 bases and 10 bases, with 8 bases remaining between them. This CDR3 reads CASSLRLDQYF. CDR3 DNA: TGTGCCAGCAGTTTACGTTTGGACCAGTACTTC.

The chain carries TRBV28 and TRBJ2-7; D remains ambiguous. The DNA end is more similar to TRBJ2-1, so the J call may be wrong. CDR1 and CDR2 (germline): MDHEN, SYDVKM. This CDR3 region has 14 residues. The CDR3 here is CASRTDSNWNEQFF. The CDR3 DNA reads TGTGCCAGCAGAACAGATTCTAATTGGAATGAGCAGTTCTTC.

This sequence joins TRBV7-6 and TRBJ2-2; 12 nucleotides align to TRBD2. V shed 6 bases, J shed 6 bases, and the junction held 5 bases outside the gene matches. The germline CDR1 and CDR2 sequences are SGHVS and FNYEAQ. This CDR3 contains 15 residues. The CDR3 spells CASRGLAGGSGELFF. Written as DNA, the CDR3 is TGTGCCAGCAGAGGTCTAGCGGGAGGGTCCGGGGAGCTGTTTTTT.

The J gene is TRBJ2-7, the V gene TRBV5-6; a possible D gene is TRBD1 (5 bases). V dropped 2 bases and J dropped 6 bases, with 21 bases sitting between them. Germline V CDR1 and CDR2: SGHDT, YYEEEE. The CDR3 is made up of 16 amino acids. The CDR3 loop is CASSFPLRQSISEQYF. The CDR3 DNA follows: TGTGCCAGCAGCTTTCCCCTCCGACAGTCAATCTCCGAGCAGTACTTC.

There are a few counts of this clonotype. The chain couples TRBV29-1 to TRBJ1-5; D gene unclear. With 4 bases removed from V and 3 bases from J, the gap between germline ends came to 19 bases. The CDR3 extends over 16 amino acids. Germline V gene sequence: CDR1 SQVTM, CDR2 ANQGSEA. DNA of the CDR3: TGCAGCGTTGCGGTGCGGGGAGTAGACTCCAATCAGCCCCAGCATTTT. The encoded protein is CSVAVRGVDSNQPQHF.

Remarks on this clonotype: At one end the junction does not follow the germline gene, possibly because of a read error. V gene TRBV3-1 combines with J gene TRBJ2-6; D might be TRBD1 or TRBD2, each matching 6 bases. The CDR3 has 19 residues. Germline V CDR1 and CDR2: LGHDT, YNNKEL (reference sequence). The CDR3 is CASSQPGEGGHSGANVLTF. The CDR3 DNA reads TGTGCCAGTAGCCAACCCGGCGAGGGGGGTCACTCTGGGGCCAACGTCCTGACTTTC.

This clonotype was seen more than once but under ten times. The chain joins TRBV6-2 or TRBV6-3 to TRBJ2-7; the D gene is possibly TRBD1 (6 bases). CDR1 and CDR2 from the germline V gene are MNHEY and SVGEGT. Deletions cut 6 bases from V and 3 bases from J, with 9 bases between. This CDR3 contains 12 residues. CDR3 sequence reads: CASRGHVYEQYF. The CDR3 DNA reads as TGTGCCAGCAGGGGACACGTCTACGAGCAGTACTTC.

The V gene is TRBV5-1, the J gene TRBJ2-3, with TRBD2 identical over 13 bases. Germline assignment: CDR1 SGHRS and CDR2 YFSETQ. This CDR3 region has 18 residues. The J segment lost 1 base and the V segment lost 4 bases, leaving 9 bases of the junction unmatched. The CDR3 DNA follows: TGCGCCAGCAGCCCGGGACTAGCGGGAAGAAAAGGCACAGATACGCAGTATTTT. Translating it yields CASSPGLAGRKGTDTQYF.

The chain uses TRBV3-1 and TRBJ2-1, with D perhaps matching TRBD1 or TRBD2 (6 bases each). This CDR3 has 13 residues. The germline V gene encodes CDR1 LGHDT and CDR2 YNNKEL (reference sequence). V lost 0 bases, J lost 12 bases, and 12 bases lay in between. The CDR3 coding sequence is TGTGCCAGCAGCCAAGATTCAGGAGGGGGGCAGTTCTTC. Translation gives CASSQDSGGGQFF.

This clonotype was counted a few times. The rearrangement links TRBV7-8 to TRBJ2-7; 9 bases are a match to TRBD2. Per germline, CDR1 SGHVS and CDR2 FQNEAQ. CDR3 size: 17 residues. The V gene end was trimmed by 7 bases and the J gene end by 3 bases; junction bases not matched to a gene: 16. The CDR3 protein is CASIKPYSGTSFYEQYF. The CDR3 bases are TGTGCCAGCATCAAACCCTATAGTGGGACTAGCTTCTACGAGCAGTACTTC. Based on the CDR3 plus reference TRBV7-8 and TRBJ2-7, the full variable domain is GAGVSQSPRYKVAKRGQDVALRCDPISGHVSLFWYQQALGQGPEFLTYFQNEAQLDKSGLPSDRFFAERPEGSVSTLKIQRTQQEDSAVYLCASIKPYSGTSFYEQYFGPGTRLTVT.

The J gene is TRBJ2-7, the V gene TRBV21-1; the tabulated D call, TRBD1, remains unverified against the DNA. TRBV21-1 counts as a pseudogene. CDR3 length: 12 residues. CDR3 loop: CASSKPLPKEYF. The CDR3 DNA reads as TGTGCCAGCAGCAAACCCCTACCAAAGGAGTACTTC.

The chain links TRBV29-1 to TRBJ2-4; D remains unclear. Trimming shortened V by 7 bases and J by 1 base, and 11 bases separated the two germline ends. CDR1 is SQVTM and CDR2 is ANQGSEA in the germline V gene. The CDR3 has 13 amino acids. The CDR3 sequence is CSALVGAKNIQYF. CDR3 coding DNA: TGCAGCGCACTGGTGGGGGCCAAAAACATTCAGTACTTC.

The chain couples TRBV10-3 to TRBJ2-5; the match to TRBD1 covers 9 bases. V lost 7 bases and J lost 4; bases outside the gene matches: 4. In germline, CDR1 is ENHRY, CDR2 SYGVKD. CDR3 size: 13 residues. The CDR3 is CAITRDRAETQYF. Here the CDR3 DNA reads TGTGCCATCACCCGGGACAGGGCAGAGACCCAGTACTTC.

This clonotype was seen a handful of times. The chain employs TRBV20-1 and TRBJ2-7; D uncertain. Trimming removed 1 base from V and 6 bases from J, with 13 bases in between. Germline V gene lookup returns CDR1 DFQATT and CDR2 SNEGSKA (reference sequence). CDR3 length: 13 amino acids. Here the CDR3 reads CSARVMLVGEQYF. CDR3 bases: TGCAGTGCTAGAGTTATGCTAGTTGGCGAGCAGTACTTC.

There are many counts of this clonotype. The V call is TRBV29-1, the J call TRBJ1-2; 9 bases agree with TRBD1. With 7 bases clipped from V and 3 bases from J, the junction kept 3 bases outside the gene matches. Germline V gene data show CDR1 as SQVTM and CDR2 as ANQGSEA. CDR3 length equals 12 residues. CDR3 DNA: TGCAGCGGGGGACAGGGAGACTATGGCTACACCTTC. The encoded protein is CSGGQGDYGYTF.

This clonotype was picked up a small number of times. The chain links TRBV12-3 or TRBV12-4 to TRBJ1-3; a weak D match, TRBD1 (6 bases). The germline V and J ends were trimmed by 5 bases and 1 base, with 24 bases remaining between them. The CDR3 has 19 amino acids. The CDR3 protein is CASSPRTVPSKSSGNTIYF. CDR3 in DNA: TGTGCCAGCAGTCCCAGGACAGTCCCTTCCAAATCATCTGGAAACACCATATATTTT.

This chain uses TRBV7-9 with TRBJ1-4; D is uncertain. CDR1 is SEHNR, CDR2 FQNEAQ, per germline (reference sequence). The CDR3 contains 13 residues. The CDR3 spells CALAPGPDEKLFF. Written as DNA, the CDR3 is TGTGCTCTTGCCCCCGGACCCGATGAAAAACTGTTTTTT.

The table lists this clonotype with a few counts. The rearrangement links TRBV28 to TRBJ2-5; D is ambiguous. The assigned J gene may be wrong: the sequence end matches TRBJ2-7 better. The germline gives CDR1 MDHEN, CDR2 SYDVKM. CDR3 length equals 13 residues. In DNA form, the CDR3 reads TGTGCCAGCAGTTTTGAATACCTGGGCGAGCAGTACTTC. This gives the protein CASSFEYLGEQYF.

As regards this clonotype: The junction does not match germline at one end; this may be a read error. The chain is built from TRBV7-7 and TRBJ2-1; TRBD2 aligns across 12 bases. Germline-derived CDR1 and CDR2 are SSHAT and FNYEAQ (reference sequence). The length of the CDR3 is 15 residues. CDR3 DNA sequence: TGTGCTAGCAGCTCCGGACTAGCGGGGCCCCATGAGCAGTTCTTC. This encodes CASSSGLAGPHEQFF.

The rearrangement joins TRBV20-1 to TRBJ2-3, with D unclear. CDR3 length: 12 amino acids. Trimming left V 2 bases short and J 5 bases short, with 8 bases between. CDR1 and CDR2 (germline): DFQATT, SNEGSKA (reference sequence). The CDR3 DNA reads TGCAGTGCTAGATCCGGGCTAGATACGCAGTATTTT. It codes for CSARSGLDTQYF.

This clonotype was detected only a few times. The gene calls are TRBV4-1 and TRBJ2-4, with TRBD2 matching 11 bases. The CDR3 length is 17 residues. The J segment lost 5 bases and the V segment lost 0 bases, leaving 6 bases of the junction unmatched. Germline V gene lookup returns CDR1 MGHRA and CDR2 YSYEKL. This chain's CDR3 is CASSQDTLAGGQNIQYF. The CDR3 DNA sequence: TGCGCCAGCAGCCAAGATACCCTAGCGGGAGGCCAAAACATTCAGTACTTC.

Notes on this clonotype: Germline and junction disagree at one end, which may indicate a read error. The rearrangement links TRBV28 to TRBJ2-5; maybe TRBD2 (6 bases). The CDR3 extends over 14 amino acids. CDR1 and CDR2 from the germline V gene are MDHEN and SYDVKM. CDR3 sequence: CASRGNIVEERFDF. The CDR3 bases are TGTGCCAGCCGGGGGAATATCGTGGAAGAGAGGTTTGACTTC.

This chain uses TRBV5-1 with TRBJ1-4; tentatively, D is TRBD1 (6 bases). Trimming removed 3 bases from V and 3 bases from J, with 15 bases in between. CDR1 and CDR2 from the germline V gene are SGHRS and YFSETQ. The CDR3 length is 16 residues. The CDR3 here is CASSSGPQGSNEKLFF. Written as DNA, the CDR3 is TGCGCCAGCAGCTCGGGACCTCAGGGGTCTAATGAAAAACTGTTTTTT.

There are a few counts of this clonotype. The rearrangement uses TRBV5-1 and TRBJ2-2, with a weak D call TRBD1 (6 bases). The CDR3 contains 16 residues. The germline V and J ends were trimmed by 0 bases and 4 bases, with 13 bases remaining between them. Germline assignment: CDR1 SGHRS and CDR2 YFSETQ. The CDR3 region has the DNA TGCGCCAGCAGCTTGGATTCAGGGGTACGCACCGGGGAGCTGTTTTTT. Amino acid sequence: CASSLDSGVRTGELFF.

This clonotype was counted a few times. The chain links TRBV7-2 to TRBJ2-2; D call uncertain. CDR1 and CDR2 from the germline V gene are SGHTA and FQGNSA. The CDR3 runs 15 residues. Trimming shortened V by 4 bases and J by 3 bases, and 12 bases separated the two germline ends. Here the CDR3 DNA reads TGTGCCAGCAGCTCCACTGACTTGGACACCGGGGAGCTGTTTTTT. Translating it yields CASSSTDLDTGELFF.

The chain recombines TRBV27 with TRBJ2-2; D gene uncertain. Trimming removed 8 bases at V and 6 bases at J, with 10 bases between. CDR1 and CDR2 (germline): MNHEY, SMNVEV (reference sequence). The CDR3 extends over 12 amino acids. DNA of the CDR3: TGTGCCAGCTCCACGGTCCCCGGGGAGCTGTTTTTT. It is translated as CASSTVPGELFF.

The gene calls are TRBV5-1 and TRBJ2-5; D is possibly TRBD2 (7 bases). V gave up 3 bases and J gave up 5 bases, with 26 bases separating them. The CDR3 totals 18 residues. Germline CDR1 and CDR2: SGHRS and YFSETQ. The CDR3 sequence is CASSWALRGGGRLETQYF. The DNA for the CDR3 is TGCGCCAGCAGCTGGGCACTTAGGGGAGGGGGTCGTTTGGAGACCCAGTACTTC. Looking up the rest from reference TRBV5-1 and TRBJ2-5 gives the full variable domain: KAGVTQTPRYLIKTRGQQVTLSCSPISGHRSVSWYQQTPGQGLQFLFEYFSETQRNKGNFPGRFSGRQFSNSRSEMNVSTLELGDSALYLCASSWALRGGGRLETQYFGPGTRLLVL.